This passage covers 8 T cell receptor beta chains from one sample sequenced in a study of PD-L1 blockade in urothelial cancer (dated by TCRdb to about 2017). To prepare the library, the immunoSEQ multiplex PCR assay was applied. The table was pulled from immuneACCESS by TCRdb, which kept in-frame rearrangements only. Such tables lose some clones; where checked, under half of the loss comes from unresolved V genes, and the rest has no known cause. The sample table records 35,000 to 45,000 clones; 83% of these occur just once. Together, the top ten hold about 15% of the sample. This specimen's time point label, interpreted: peripheral blood 6 weeks after treatment start. The sequences come from PBMCs, collected around atezolizumab (anti-PD-L1) treatment. All receptors derive from a man aged 55 to 69 with urothelial cancer.

V and J are TRBV30 and TRBJ2-7, with 12 bases aligning to TRBD2. The germline gives CDR1 GTSNPN, CDR2 SVGIG (reference sequence). The CDR3 totals 14 residues. V gave up 3 bases and J gave up 5 bases; unmatched junction bases: 5. CDR3 protein: CAWSYGTSGHEQYF. The DNA of the CDR3 is TGTGCCTGGAGCTACGGGACTAGCGGGCACGAGCAGTACTTC. The whole variable domain, remainder taken from reference TRBV30 and TRBJ2-7, is SQTIHQWPATLVQPVGSPLSLECTVEGTSNPNLYWYRQAAGRGLQLLFYSVGIGQISSEVPQNLSASRPQDRQFILSSKKLLLSDSGFYLCAWSYGTSGHEQYFGPGTRLTVT.

This chain joins TRBV10-1 and TRBJ2-2, with 9 positions matching TRBD2. After removal of 10 bases from V and 4 bases from J, the junction contained 19 bases not matched to a gene. This CDR3 comprises 18 residues. Germline V gene sequence: CDR1 WNHNN, CDR2 SYGVQD (reference sequence). This chain's CDR3 is CATPLLYGTSWCTGELFF. For the CDR3, the DNA is TGCGCCACCCCGCTGTTATATGGGACTAGCTGGTGCACCGGGGAGCTGTTTTTT.

The chain has TRBV18 and TRBJ1-2; D is unclear. Trimming cost V 3 bases and J 0 bases, with 8 bases left between them. In germline, CDR1 is KGHSH, CDR2 LQKENI. The CDR3 extends over 14 amino acids. The CDR3 protein is CASSPFETNYGYTF. CDR3 sequence (DNA): TGTGCCAGCTCACCCTTTGAGACTAACTATGGCTACACCTTC.

V is TRBV14 and J is TRBJ1-3; the D is unclear. Germline V gene data show CDR1 as SGHDN and CDR2 as FVKESK. Trimming removed 4 bases from V and 4 bases from J, with 14 bases in between. CDR3 size: 15 residues. CDR3 nucleotide sequence: TGTGCCAGCAGCCGGGCCCGTTTCTCCGGAAACACCATATATTTT. Translated: CASSRARFSGNTIYF. Full variable domain (missing parts from reference TRBV14 and TRBJ1-3): EAGVTQFPSHSVIEKGQTVTLRCDPISGHDNLYWYRRVMGKEIKFLLHFVKESKQDESGMPNNRFLAERTGGTYSTLKVQPAELEDSGVYFCASSRARFSGNTIYFGEGSWLTVV.

The rearrangement joins TRBV28 to TRBJ2-3, with 12 bases identical to TRBD2. The germline V gene encodes CDR1 MDHEN and CDR2 SYDVKM. The V and J ends lost 5 bases and 5 bases, in that order; junction bases with no gene match: 8. The CDR3 sequence is 16 residues long. The CDR3 DNA is TGTGCCAGCAGTGTCTCTAGCGGGGGGGCCGGAGATACGCAGTATTTT. Translating gives CASSVSSGGAGDTQYF.

This clone was detected only a few times. In DNA form, the CDR3 reads TGTGCCAGCAGCCAAGATCTGACCGGGGAGCTGTTTTTT. Encoded protein: CASSQDLTGELFF. The V call is TRBV4-2, the J call TRBJ2-2; D gene unclear. The CDR3 runs 13 residues. V lost 0 bases and J lost 5, with 4 bases in between. Looked up from germline, CDR1 is LGHNA and CDR2 is YNFKEQ.

This CDR3 is CASQNRVDGYTF. The CDR3 DNA follows: TGTGCCAGTCAGAACAGGGTTGATGGCTACACCTTC. V usage is TRBV9 and J usage is TRBJ1-2; D is possibly TRBD1 (6 bases). Per the germline V gene, CDR1 is SGDLS and CDR2 is YYNGEE. The CDR3 length is 12 residues. Trimming pared 8 bases from V and 6 bases from J, leaving 14 bases between.

This sequence joins TRBV27 and TRBJ2-3; 11 bases map to TRBD1. The CDR3 consists of 13 residues. V dropped 11 bases and J dropped 9; count of bases not matched to a gene: 10. Germline V gives CDR1 MNHEY, CDR2 SMNVEV (reference sequence). The CDR3 loop is CAAARGQGGTQYF. In DNA form, the CDR3 reads TGTGCCGCAGCCCGGGGACAGGGGGGAACGCAGTATTTT.